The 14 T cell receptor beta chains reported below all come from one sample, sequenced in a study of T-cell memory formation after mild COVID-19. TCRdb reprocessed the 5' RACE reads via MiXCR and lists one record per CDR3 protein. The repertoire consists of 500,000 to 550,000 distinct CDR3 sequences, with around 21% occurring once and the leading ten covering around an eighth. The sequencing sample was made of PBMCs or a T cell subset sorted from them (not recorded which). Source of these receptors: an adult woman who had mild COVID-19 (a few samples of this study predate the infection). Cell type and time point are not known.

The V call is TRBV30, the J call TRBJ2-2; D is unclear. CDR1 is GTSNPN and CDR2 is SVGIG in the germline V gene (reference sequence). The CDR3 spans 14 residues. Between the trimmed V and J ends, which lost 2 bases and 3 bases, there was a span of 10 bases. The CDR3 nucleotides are TGTGCCTGGAGTCAAACTATACACACCGGGGAGCTGTTTTTT. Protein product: CAWSQTIHTGELFF.

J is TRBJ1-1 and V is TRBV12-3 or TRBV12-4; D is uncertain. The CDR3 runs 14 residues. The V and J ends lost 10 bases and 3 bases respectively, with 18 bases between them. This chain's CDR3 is CATIEVLTDTEAFF. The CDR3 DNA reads TGTGCCACCATAGAGGTACTCACTGACACTGAAGCTTTCTTT.

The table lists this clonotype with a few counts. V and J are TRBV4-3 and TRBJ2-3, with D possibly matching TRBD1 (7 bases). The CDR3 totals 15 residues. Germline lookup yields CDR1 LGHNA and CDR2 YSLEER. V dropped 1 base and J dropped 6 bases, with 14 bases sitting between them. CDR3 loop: CASSQVSGGYDTQYF. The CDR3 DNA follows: TGCGCCAGCAGCCAAGTGTCAGGGGGGTACGATACGCAGTATTTT.

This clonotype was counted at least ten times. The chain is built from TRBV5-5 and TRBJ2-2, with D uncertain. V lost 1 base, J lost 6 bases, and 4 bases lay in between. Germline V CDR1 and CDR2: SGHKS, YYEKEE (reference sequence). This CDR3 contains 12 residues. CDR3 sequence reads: CASSLWAGELFF. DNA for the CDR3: TGTGCCAGCAGCTTGTGGGCCGGGGAGCTGTTTTTT.

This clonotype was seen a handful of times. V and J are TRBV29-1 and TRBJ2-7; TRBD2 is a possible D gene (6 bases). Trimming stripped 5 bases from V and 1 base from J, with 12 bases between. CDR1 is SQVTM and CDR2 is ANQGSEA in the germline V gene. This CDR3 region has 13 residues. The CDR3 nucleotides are TGCAGCGTTCGACTTAGCGGTTCCTACGAGCAGTACTTC. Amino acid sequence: CSVRLSGSYEQYF.

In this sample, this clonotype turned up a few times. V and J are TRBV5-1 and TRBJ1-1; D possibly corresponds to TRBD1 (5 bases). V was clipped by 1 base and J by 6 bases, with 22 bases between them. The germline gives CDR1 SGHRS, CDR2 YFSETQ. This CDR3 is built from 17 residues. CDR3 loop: CASSLNNGGAGVPEAFF. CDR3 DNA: TGCGCCAGCAGCTTGAATAACGGGGGAGCTGGGGTTCCTGAAGCTTTCTTT.

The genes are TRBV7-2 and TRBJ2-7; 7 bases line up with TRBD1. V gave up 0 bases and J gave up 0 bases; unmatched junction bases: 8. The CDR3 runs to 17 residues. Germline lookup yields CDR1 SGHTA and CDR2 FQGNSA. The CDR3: CASSLAGTGTVSYEQYF. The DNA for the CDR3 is TGTGCCAGCAGCTTAGCAGGCACCGGGACAGTCTCCTACGAGCAGTACTTC.

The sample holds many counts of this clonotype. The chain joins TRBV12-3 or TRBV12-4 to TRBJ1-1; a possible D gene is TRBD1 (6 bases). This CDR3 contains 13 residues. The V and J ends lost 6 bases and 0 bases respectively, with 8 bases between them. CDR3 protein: CASSGQLNTEAFF. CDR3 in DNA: TGTGCCAGCAGCGGACAGCTGAACACTGAAGCTTTCTTT.

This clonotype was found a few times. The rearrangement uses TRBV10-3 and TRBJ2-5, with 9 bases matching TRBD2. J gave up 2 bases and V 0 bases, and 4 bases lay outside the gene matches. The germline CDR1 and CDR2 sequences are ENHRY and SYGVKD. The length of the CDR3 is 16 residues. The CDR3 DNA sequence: TGTGCCATCAGTGAGTCGGAGAGCGGGGGGCAAGAGACCCAGTACTTC. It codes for CAISESESGGQETQYF.

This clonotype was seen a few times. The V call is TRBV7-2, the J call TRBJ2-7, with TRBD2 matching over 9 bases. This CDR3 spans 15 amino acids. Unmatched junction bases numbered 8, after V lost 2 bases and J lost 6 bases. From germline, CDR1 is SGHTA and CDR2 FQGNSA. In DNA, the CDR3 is TGTGCCAGCAGCTTACAGGGACTAGCAGACTTCGAGCAGTACTTC. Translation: CASSLQGLADFEQYF.

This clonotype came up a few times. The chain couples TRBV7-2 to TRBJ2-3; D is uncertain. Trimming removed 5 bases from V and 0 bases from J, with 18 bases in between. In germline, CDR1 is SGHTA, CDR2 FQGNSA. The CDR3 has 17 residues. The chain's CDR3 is CASSPLWRETSTDTQYF. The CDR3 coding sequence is TGTGCCAGCAGCCCTTTATGGAGAGAGACTAGCACAGATACGCAGTATTTT. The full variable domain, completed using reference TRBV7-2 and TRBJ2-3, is GAGVSQSPSNKVTEKGKDVELRCDPISGHTALYWYRQSLGQGLEFLIYFQGNSAPDKSGLPSDRFSAERTGGSVSTLTIQRTQQEDSAVYLCASSPLWRETSTDTQYFGPGTRLTVL.

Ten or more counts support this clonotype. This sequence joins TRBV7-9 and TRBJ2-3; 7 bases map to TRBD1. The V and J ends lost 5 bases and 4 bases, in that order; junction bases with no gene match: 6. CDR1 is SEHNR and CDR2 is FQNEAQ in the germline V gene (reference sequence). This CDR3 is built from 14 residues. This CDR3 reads CASSPGQAADTQYF. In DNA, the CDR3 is TGTGCCAGCAGCCCAGGACAGGCTGCAGATACGCAGTATTTT.

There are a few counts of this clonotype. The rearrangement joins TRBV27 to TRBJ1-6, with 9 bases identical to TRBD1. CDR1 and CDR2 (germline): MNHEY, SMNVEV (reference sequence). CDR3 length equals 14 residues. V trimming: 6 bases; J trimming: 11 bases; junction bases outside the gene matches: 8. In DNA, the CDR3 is TGTGCCAGCAGCTTTGGGACAGGGAAGGCACCCCTCCACTTT. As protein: CASSFGTGKAPLHF.

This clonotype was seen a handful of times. CDR3 DNA: TGTGCCAGCAGAAATGGACAGTTGAGCACCGGGGAGCTGTTTTTT. It is translated as CASRNGQLSTGELFF. The J gene is TRBJ2-2, the V gene TRBV7-8; D possibly corresponds to TRBD1 (6 bases). The V and J ends lost 6 bases and 4 bases respectively, with 15 bases between them. The germline gives CDR1 SGHVS, CDR2 FQNEAQ. This CDR3 is 15 amino acids long. Combining the CDR3 with reference TRBV7-8 and TRBJ2-2 gives the whole variable domain GAGVSQSPRYKVAKRGQDVALRCDPISGHVSLFWYQQALGQGPEFLTYFQNEAQLDKSGLPSDRFFAERPEGSVSTLKIQRTQQEDSAVYLCASRNGQLSTGELFFGEGSRLTVL.